This is a list of T cell receptor beta chains from one sample in a study of blood T cell repertoires in COVID-19. Repertoires were generated with immunoSEQ multiplex PCR, while TCRdb's copy carries only in-frame clones and drops some. The sample yields about 220,000 clones, around 80% seen once. The specimen sequenced was peripheral blood. Receptor source: an older woman with acute or convalescent COVID-19. Each CDR3 is given with its conserved first and last residue. Each record gives: J gene, D gene, clone size, V gene, CDR3 DNA, CDR3 protein. A D gene is named only where the DNA matches it firmly. Expanded clones are given a class, and other clones once, few, many or no size at all.

j_gene: TRBJ2-3
d_gene: TRBD2
abundance: .
v_gene: TRBV6-5
CDR3nt: TGTGCCAGCAGTTACTCGATAGCGGGGGGGCTTAATACGCAGTATTTT
CDR3aa: CASSYSIAGGLNTQYF

j_gene: TRBJ2-7
d_gene: .
abundance: .
v_gene: TRBV11-2
CDR3nt: TGTGCCAGCAGCTGGCGGGACGGCCTGGTCAGGTACGAGCAGTACTTC
CDR3aa: CASSWRDGLVRYEQYF

j_gene: TRBJ2-7
d_gene: .
abundance: once
v_gene: TRBV14
CDR3nt: TGTGCCAGCAGCCAATCGGCAGGCTACGAGCAGTACTTC
CDR3aa: CASSQSAGYEQYF

j_gene: TRBJ2-7
d_gene: .
abundance: few
v_gene: TRBV6-5
CDR3nt: TGTGCCAGCAGTTCCGCAGGACAGTCCTACGAGCAGTACTTC
CDR3aa: CASSSAGQSYEQYF

j_gene: TRBJ1-3
d_gene: .
abundance: .
v_gene: TRBV28
CDR3nt: TGTGCCAGCAGTTTACAGGGGACTGGAAACACCATATATTTT
CDR3aa: CASSLQGTGNTIYF

j_gene: TRBJ2-1
d_gene: TRBD1
abundance: few
v_gene: TRBV10-1
CDR3nt: TGCGCCAGCAGGCCCGGGACAGGGGAAACTAATGAGCAGTTCTTC
CDR3aa: CASRPGTGETNEQFF

j_gene: TRBJ2-3
d_gene: .
abundance: .
v_gene: TRBV11-2
CDR3nt: TGTGCCAGCAGCTTGGGGAGAGCAGTTGCGGCAGATACGCAGTATTTT
CDR3aa: CASSLGRAVAADTQYF

j_gene: TRBJ1-4
d_gene: TRBD1
abundance: .
v_gene: TRBV18
CDR3nt: TGTGCCAGCTCACGGGACAGTAGTAGTGAAAAACTGTTTTTT
CDR3aa: CASSRDSSSEKLFF

j_gene: TRBJ2-2
d_gene: .
abundance: .
v_gene: TRBV30
CDR3nt: TGTGCCTGGAGTGGTGGGGGGTACACCGGGGAGCTGTTTTTT
CDR3aa: CAWSGGGYTGELFF

j_gene: TRBJ2-7
d_gene: .
abundance: .
v_gene: TRBV11-2
CDR3nt: TGTGCCAGCAGCTTCTCCGGGGACGAGCAGTACTTC
CDR3aa: CASSFSGDEQYF

j_gene: TRBJ2-3
d_gene: .
abundance: .
v_gene: TRBV2
CDR3nt: TGTGCCAGCAGTGAAGCCCCATCTACTAGCACAGATACGCAGTATTTT
CDR3aa: CASSEAPSTSTDTQYF

j_gene: TRBJ1-1
d_gene: TRBD1
abundance: .
v_gene: TRBV10-3
CDR3nt: TGTGCCATCAGTGCCCGATCTGGACAGGAGATTAGGACTGAAGCTTTCTTT
CDR3aa: CAISARSGQEIRTEAFF